This entry lists 24 T cell receptor beta chains sequenced from one sample in a study of T cell changes during pregnancy in multiple sclerosis. Assay used: immunoSEQ multiplex PCR; TCRdb lists only in-frame clones, some missing. Altogether about 110,000 clones are present, more than 80% being singletons, with the ten largest covering roughly 1.5%. This sample comprised peripheral blood, obtained before pregnancy. The receptors shown here come from a female donor with multiple sclerosis, enrolled in a pregnancy study.

The chain combines TRBV29-1 with TRBJ2-3, with TRBD2 identical over 10 bases. The germline V gene has CDR1 SQVTM and CDR2 ANQGSEA. V lost 6 bases and J lost 0; bases outside the gene matches: 6. The CDR3 sequence is 15 residues long. The CDR3 loop is CSVGGLALSTDTQYF. DNA of the CDR3: TGCAGCGTGGGGGGACTAGCGTTGAGCACAGATACGCAGTATTTT.

The rearrangement links TRBV5-6 to TRBJ2-1, with 8 bases that match TRBD1. V lost 1 base, J lost 9 bases, and 9 bases stayed unmatched. CDR3 length equals 15 residues. Germline loops: CDR1 SGHDT, CDR2 YYEEEE. CDR3 coding DNA: TGTGCCAGCAGCTTGAAAGGACAGGGACATAGTGAGCAGTTCTTC. This sequence encodes CASSLKGQGHSEQFF.

The rearrangement joins TRBV7-2 to TRBJ1-6; possibly TRBD1 for D (6 bases). The V end lost 3 bases, the J end lost 5 bases, and 8 bases lay between the germline ends. Germline CDR1 SGHTA, CDR2 FQGNSA. The CDR3 sequence is 14 residues long. The CDR3 loop reads CASSFGQNNSPLHF. CDR3 coding DNA: TGTGCCAGCAGCTTCGGACAGAATAATTCACCCCTCCACTTT.

The rearrangement uses TRBV5-6 and TRBJ2-5; tentatively, D is TRBD1 (6 bases). This CDR3 spans 15 amino acids. The V gene lost 2 bases and the J gene lost 2 bases, with 13 bases spanning the gap. Germline V gene lookup returns CDR1 SGHDT and CDR2 YYEEEE. DNA of the CDR3: TGTGCCAGCAGCTTTGGACAGCGGACGCAAGAGACCCAGTACTTC. This gives the protein CASSFGQRTQETQYF.

This chain connects TRBV7-2 to TRBJ2-5; 7 bases are shared with TRBD1. V shed 3 bases, J shed 3 bases, and the junction held 7 bases outside the gene matches. The CDR3 runs to 15 residues. CDR1 is SGHTA and CDR2 is FQGNSA in the germline V gene. The CDR3 reads CASSFSGTDKETQYF. The CDR3 nucleotides are TGTGCCAGCAGCTTTTCCGGGACAGATAAAGAGACCCAGTACTTC.

The genes are TRBV27 and TRBJ2-1; a possible D gene is TRBD1 (6 bases). Trimming cost V 0 bases and J 4 bases, with 13 bases left between them. This CDR3 has 16 amino acids. The germline V gene has CDR1 MNHEY and CDR2 SMNVEV (reference sequence). The CDR3 region is CASSLSQGIHYNEQFF. The CDR3 DNA sequence: TGTGCCAGCAGTTTATCACAGGGCATCCATTACAATGAGCAGTTCTTC.

The chain links TRBV7-2 to TRBJ2-1; 9 bases are shared with TRBD2. J lost 12 bases, V lost 1 base, and 4 bases had no gene match. Germline V gene sequence: CDR1 SGHTA, CDR2 FQGNSA. This CDR3 has 13 amino acids. CDR3 DNA sequence: TGTGCCAGCAGCTTAGAGGGTAGCGGGAGGCAGTTCTTC. Residues: CASSLEGSGRQFF.

This chain connects TRBV7-2 to TRBJ2-7, with TRBD2 matching over 12 bases. The CDR3 is 15 residues long. The germline V gene has CDR1 SGHTA and CDR2 FQGNSA. The V gene end was trimmed by 5 bases and the J gene end by 4 bases; junction bases not matched to a gene: 6. The CDR3 spells CASSPFGLAGYEQYF. In nucleotides, the CDR3 is TGTGCCAGCAGCCCATTCGGACTAGCGGGGTACGAGCAGTACTTC. The full variable domain, in which reference TRBV7-2 and TRBJ2-7 provide the parts outside the CDR3, is GAGVSQSPSNKVTEKGKDVELRCDPISGHTALYWYRQSLGQGLEFLIYFQGNSAPDKSGLPSDRFSAERTGGSVSTLTIQRTQQEDSAVYLCASSPFGLAGYEQYFGPGTRLTVT.

This chain connects TRBV7-8 to TRBJ1-2; TRBD1 aligns across 9 bases. The trim removed 6 bases at V and 5 bases at J, leaving 19 bases unmatched. CDR3 length: 18 residues. Germline-derived CDR1 and CDR2 are SGHVS and FQNEAQ. The CDR3 reads CASSFLGGLGQGFYGYTF. The CDR3 DNA reads as TGTGCCAGCAGTTTCCTCGGGGGATTGGGACAGGGATTTTATGGCTACACCTTC.

The chain couples TRBV13 to TRBJ2-3, with 8 bases aligning to TRBD2. The V and J ends lost 5 bases and 4 bases, in that order; junction bases with no gene match: 23. From germline, CDR1 is PRHDT and CDR2 FYEKMQ (reference sequence). The CDR3 has 20 residues. As DNA, the CDR3 is TGTGCCAGCAGCCTCCAGCCGCCGATCAGAGCGGGGGCGAGTGCAGATACGCAGTATTTT. Translation gives CASSLQPPIRAGASADTQYF.

This chain links TRBV5-1 with TRBJ2-7, with 11 bases aligning to TRBD2. Germline V gives CDR1 SGHRS, CDR2 YFSETQ. CDR3 length equals 15 residues. V lost 5 bases to trimming and J lost 1 base; unmatched junction nucleotides: 5. The CDR3 bases are TGCGCCAGCAGTTTTGGACTAGCGGGTTCCTACGAGCAGTACTTC. This codes for CASSFGLAGSYEQYF.

The chain recombines TRBV14 with TRBJ1-2; 7 positions agree with TRBD1. The CDR3 covers 15 residues. From germline, CDR1 is SGHDN and CDR2 FVKESK. J was trimmed by 4 bases and V by 4 bases; bases with no gene match: 9. CDR3 sequence (DNA): TGTGCCAGCAGCCTTACCGGGACAGACTTCTATGGCTACACCTTC. It specifies CASSLTGTDFYGYTF.

The chain links TRBV5-1 to TRBJ2-1, with TRBD2 as a possible D gene (5 bases). The CDR3 has 15 residues. Germline V CDR1 and CDR2: SGHRS, YFSETQ. Trimming stripped 0 bases from V and 3 bases from J, with 10 bases between. CDR3 coding DNA: TGCGCCAGCAGCTTGGCCCCGGACTTCTACAATGAGCAGTTCTTC. It is translated as CASSLAPDFYNEQFF.

J is TRBJ2-7 and V is TRBV6-6, with D perhaps TRBD1 (6 bases). The CDR3 loop spans 14 amino acids. The germline V and J ends were trimmed by 7 bases and 3 bases, with 16 bases remaining between them. The germline gives CDR1 MNHNY, CDR2 SVGAGI (reference sequence). This chain's CDR3 is CASNQQGSVYEQYF. CDR3 DNA sequence: TGTGCCAGCAACCAACAGGGATCGGTCTACGAGCAGTACTTC.

This chain connects TRBV6-5 to TRBJ1-5; tentative D call: TRBD1 (5 bases). The CDR3 has 14 amino acids. CDR1 and CDR2 (germline): MNHEY, SVGAGI. Trimming stripped 6 bases from V and 2 bases from J, with 11 bases between. CDR3 sequence: CASSAGQGNQPQHF. Here the CDR3 DNA reads TGTGCCAGCAGCGCAGGGCAGGGCAATCAGCCCCAGCATTTT.

The V and J genes are TRBV19 and TRBJ1-2; TRBD1 matches at 7 bases. This CDR3 has 16 amino acids. Unmatched junction bases numbered 9, after V lost 0 bases and J lost 5 bases. CDR1 and CDR2 from the germline V gene are LNHDA and SQIVND (reference sequence). This chain's CDR3 is CASSIDPGTEKYGYTF. The CDR3 DNA is TGTGCCAGTAGTATAGACCCCGGGACAGAGAAATATGGCTACACCTTC. Using reference TRBV19 and TRBJ1-2 for the parts outside the CDR3, the full variable domain is DGGITQSPKYLFRKEGQNVTLSCEQNLNHDAMYWYRQDPGQGLRLIYYSQIVNDFQKGDIAEGYSVSREKKESFPLTVTSAQKNPTAFYLCASSIDPGTEKYGYTFGSGTRLTVV.

The chain employs TRBV30 and TRBJ2-7, with 7 bases aligning to TRBD1. This CDR3 comprises 16 residues. Losses at the gene ends were 0 bases for V and 1 base for J; bases not matched to a gene: 9. CDR1 and CDR2 (germline): GTSNPN, SVGIG (reference sequence). This CDR3 reads CAWSVTRGKLSYEQYF. In DNA form, the CDR3 reads TGTGCCTGGAGTGTAACCAGGGGGAAATTGTCCTACGAGCAGTACTTC.

This clone has more than one count but fewer than ten. The J gene is TRBJ1-2, the V gene TRBV2, with unresolved D. In germline, CDR1 is SNHLY, CDR2 FYNNEI. V lost 2 bases and J 14 bases, leaving 15 bases between the germline ends. The CDR3 contains 12 residues. DNA for the CDR3: TGTGCCAGCAGTGAAAGCACCAGGAGGTGGACCTTC. Its protein product is CASSESTRRWTF.

The CDR3 region is CASSLSSFVGRNEQFF. CDR3 in DNA: TGTGCCAGCAGCCTCTCCTCTTTCGTGGGGCGGAATGAGCAGTTCTTC. The V call is TRBV5-8, the J call TRBJ2-1; TRBD1 is a possible D gene (5 bases). This CDR3 has 16 amino acids. Germline V gene sequence: CDR1 SGHTS, CDR2 YDEGEE. V was pared by 4 bases and J by 7 bases, with 21 bases between.

The rearrangement uses TRBV9 and TRBJ2-1, with D perhaps matching TRBD2 (5 bases). There are 16 residues in the CDR3. CDR1 is SGDLS, CDR2 YYNGEE, per germline. Trimming shortened V by 0 bases and J by 1 base, and 11 bases separated the two germline ends. The chain's CDR3 is CASSVGRVGSYNEQFF. DNA for the CDR3: TGTGCCAGCAGCGTAGGGCGGGTGGGGTCCTACAATGAGCAGTTCTTC.

This rearrangement joins TRBV13 to TRBJ1-2, with 7 nucleotides matching TRBD1. The trim removed 5 bases at V and 2 bases at J, leaving 8 bases unmatched. This CDR3 region has 15 residues. The germline V gene has CDR1 PRHDT and CDR2 FYEKMQ (reference sequence). For the CDR3, the DNA is TGTGCCAGCAGCGAAGGATTGACAGGGAACTATGGCTACACCTTC. Residues: CASSEGLTGNYGYTF.

The V and J genes are TRBV7-9 and TRBJ2-7, with 7 bases fitting TRBD1. The CDR3 has 14 residues. CDR1 is SEHNR and CDR2 is FQNEAQ in the germline V gene (reference sequence). The V gene end was trimmed by 5 bases and the J gene end by 3 bases; junction bases not matched to a gene: 7. The CDR3 loop reads CASSPPRGSYEQYF. CDR3 nucleotide sequence: TGTGCCAGCAGCCCCCCCAGGGGGAGCTACGAGCAGTACTTC.

This chain joins TRBV10-3 and TRBJ2-3; TRBD2 might be the D (5 bases). Germline-derived CDR1 and CDR2 are ENHRY and SYGVKD. Trimming left V 4 bases short and J 9 bases short, with 14 bases between. This CDR3 is built from 13 residues. The CDR3 here is CAISATAGETQYF. The CDR3 nucleotides are TGTGCCATCAGTGCGACCGCCGGGGAGACGCAGTATTTT.

The CDR3 DNA reads TGTGCCATTGCGGGACTGACAAGCACAGATACGCAGTATTTT. It codes for CAIAGLTSTDTQYF. The chain employs TRBV6-1 and TRBJ2-3; tentatively, D is TRBD2 (6 bases). Trimming removed 10 bases from V and 0 bases from J, with 14 bases in between. The germline CDR1 and CDR2 sequences are MNHNS and SASEGT. The CDR3 extends over 14 amino acids.